One sample yielded the 3 T cell receptor beta chains listed below, sequenced in a study of shared clonotypes between healthy human individuals. Produced via immunoSEQ multiplex PCR; TCRdb's table is partial and in-frame only. This table holds approximately 980,000 clones, approximately 80% found once. The sample consisted of memory CD4+ T cells sorted from blood. The subset is: CD45RA-negative fraction. Every receptor here comes from a man between 18 and 29 years old in good health.

The chain links TRBV5-4 to TRBJ1-1; D is unresolved. Trimming took 3 bases from V and 8 from J, leaving 23 bases between them. The CDR3 has 16 amino acids. Looked up from germline, CDR1 is SGHNT and CDR2 is YYREEE (reference sequence). CDR3 sequence (DNA): TGTGCCAGCAGCTCGGCGTCGACGGGCAGTCCGCTCGAAGCTTTCTTT. This gives the protein CASSSASTGSPLEAFF. Complete variable domain (other parts from reference TRBV5-4 and TRBJ1-1): ETGVTQSPTHLIKTRGQQVTLRCSSQSGHNTVSWYQQALGQGPQFIFQYYREEENGRGNFPPRFSGLQFPNYSSELNVNALELDDSALYLCASSSASTGSPLEAFFGQGTRLTVV.

The chain links TRBV5-1 to TRBJ1-6; D may be TRBD1 (6 bases). Germline lookup yields CDR1 SGHRS and CDR2 YFSETQ. The CDR3 covers 16 residues. Trimming removed 4 bases at V and 10 bases at J, with 21 bases between. As DNA, the CDR3 is TGCGCCAGCAGCATTCGGGGACACTCCAAAGGGTCACCCCTCCACTTT. Protein: CASSIRGHSKGSPLHF.

In DNA form, the CDR3 reads TGTGCCAGCAGGATGTTCTATGGCTACACCTTC. This codes for CASRMFYGYTF. The chain is built from TRBV7-8 and TRBJ1-2; D gene ambiguous. Trimming cost V 6 bases and J 4 bases, with 6 bases left between them. CDR1 and CDR2 from the germline V gene are SGHVS and FQNEAQ. The CDR3 consists of 11 residues.